This entry concerns a single TCR beta chain. Antigen specificity is unknown. V shed 5 bases, J shed 8 bases, and the junction held 8 bases outside the gene matches. The CDR3 consists of 15 residues. This record comes from a study of identical twins. Healthy Caucasians alone served as donors. Study-level results: Low generation-probability sequences were in excess among twin-shared out-of-frame alpha sequences. In monozygotic twins, models underestimated the sharing of out-of-frame TCR alpha. For cord blood, abundant beta clonotypes had fewer insertions, unlike memory repertoires, which showed none.

Each CDR3 protein gets one entry after TCRdb re-called the 5' RACE reads with MiXCR. The profile shows 350,000 or so distinct CDR3 sequences, around an eighth of them singletons. This same sample was also part of a study on yellow fever vaccine responses in identical twins.

The clonotype originates from a woman aged 18-35 years in good health. V and J are TRBV12-3 or TRBV12-4 and TRBJ2-1, with TRBD2 matching 11 bases. Sequenced: CD8+ T cells sorted from blood. The CDR3 here is CASSPLAGGPDEQFF. The CDR3 nucleotides are TGTGCCAGCAGTCCGTTAGCGGGAGGGCCCGATGAGCAGTTCTTC.